The 2 T cell receptor beta chains below all came from one sample that was sequenced in a study of T-cell memory formation after mild COVID-19. TCRdb reprocessed the 5' RACE reads with MiXCR, giving one entry per CDR3 protein. The sample lists some 150,000 distinct CDR3 sequences, 6% to 7% occurring once. The sequencing input was PBMCs or a T cell subset sorted from them (not recorded which). These receptor sequences come from an adult woman who had mild COVID-19 (a few samples of this study predate the infection). Cell type and time point are not known.

This clonotype was seen a few times. The V gene is TRBV2, the J gene TRBJ1-2, with D uncertain. This CDR3 region has 12 residues. Trimming left V 6 bases short and J 7 bases short, with 12 bases between. Germline-derived CDR1 and CDR2 are SNHLY and FYNNEI. The CDR3 loop reads CASRPGEGGYTF. The CDR3 DNA reads as TGTGCCAGCAGACCCGGTGAAGGTGGCTACACCTTC.

This clonotype was counted at least ten times. The rearrangement joins TRBV20-1 to TRBJ2-3; no reliable D call. From germline, CDR1 is DFQATT and CDR2 SNEGSKA (reference sequence). CDR3 length: 11 residues. V lost 6 bases and J 5 bases, leaving 9 bases between the germline ends. For the CDR3, the DNA is TGCAGTGCCAACGCTATAGATACGCAGTATTTT. Protein: CSANAIDTQYF.